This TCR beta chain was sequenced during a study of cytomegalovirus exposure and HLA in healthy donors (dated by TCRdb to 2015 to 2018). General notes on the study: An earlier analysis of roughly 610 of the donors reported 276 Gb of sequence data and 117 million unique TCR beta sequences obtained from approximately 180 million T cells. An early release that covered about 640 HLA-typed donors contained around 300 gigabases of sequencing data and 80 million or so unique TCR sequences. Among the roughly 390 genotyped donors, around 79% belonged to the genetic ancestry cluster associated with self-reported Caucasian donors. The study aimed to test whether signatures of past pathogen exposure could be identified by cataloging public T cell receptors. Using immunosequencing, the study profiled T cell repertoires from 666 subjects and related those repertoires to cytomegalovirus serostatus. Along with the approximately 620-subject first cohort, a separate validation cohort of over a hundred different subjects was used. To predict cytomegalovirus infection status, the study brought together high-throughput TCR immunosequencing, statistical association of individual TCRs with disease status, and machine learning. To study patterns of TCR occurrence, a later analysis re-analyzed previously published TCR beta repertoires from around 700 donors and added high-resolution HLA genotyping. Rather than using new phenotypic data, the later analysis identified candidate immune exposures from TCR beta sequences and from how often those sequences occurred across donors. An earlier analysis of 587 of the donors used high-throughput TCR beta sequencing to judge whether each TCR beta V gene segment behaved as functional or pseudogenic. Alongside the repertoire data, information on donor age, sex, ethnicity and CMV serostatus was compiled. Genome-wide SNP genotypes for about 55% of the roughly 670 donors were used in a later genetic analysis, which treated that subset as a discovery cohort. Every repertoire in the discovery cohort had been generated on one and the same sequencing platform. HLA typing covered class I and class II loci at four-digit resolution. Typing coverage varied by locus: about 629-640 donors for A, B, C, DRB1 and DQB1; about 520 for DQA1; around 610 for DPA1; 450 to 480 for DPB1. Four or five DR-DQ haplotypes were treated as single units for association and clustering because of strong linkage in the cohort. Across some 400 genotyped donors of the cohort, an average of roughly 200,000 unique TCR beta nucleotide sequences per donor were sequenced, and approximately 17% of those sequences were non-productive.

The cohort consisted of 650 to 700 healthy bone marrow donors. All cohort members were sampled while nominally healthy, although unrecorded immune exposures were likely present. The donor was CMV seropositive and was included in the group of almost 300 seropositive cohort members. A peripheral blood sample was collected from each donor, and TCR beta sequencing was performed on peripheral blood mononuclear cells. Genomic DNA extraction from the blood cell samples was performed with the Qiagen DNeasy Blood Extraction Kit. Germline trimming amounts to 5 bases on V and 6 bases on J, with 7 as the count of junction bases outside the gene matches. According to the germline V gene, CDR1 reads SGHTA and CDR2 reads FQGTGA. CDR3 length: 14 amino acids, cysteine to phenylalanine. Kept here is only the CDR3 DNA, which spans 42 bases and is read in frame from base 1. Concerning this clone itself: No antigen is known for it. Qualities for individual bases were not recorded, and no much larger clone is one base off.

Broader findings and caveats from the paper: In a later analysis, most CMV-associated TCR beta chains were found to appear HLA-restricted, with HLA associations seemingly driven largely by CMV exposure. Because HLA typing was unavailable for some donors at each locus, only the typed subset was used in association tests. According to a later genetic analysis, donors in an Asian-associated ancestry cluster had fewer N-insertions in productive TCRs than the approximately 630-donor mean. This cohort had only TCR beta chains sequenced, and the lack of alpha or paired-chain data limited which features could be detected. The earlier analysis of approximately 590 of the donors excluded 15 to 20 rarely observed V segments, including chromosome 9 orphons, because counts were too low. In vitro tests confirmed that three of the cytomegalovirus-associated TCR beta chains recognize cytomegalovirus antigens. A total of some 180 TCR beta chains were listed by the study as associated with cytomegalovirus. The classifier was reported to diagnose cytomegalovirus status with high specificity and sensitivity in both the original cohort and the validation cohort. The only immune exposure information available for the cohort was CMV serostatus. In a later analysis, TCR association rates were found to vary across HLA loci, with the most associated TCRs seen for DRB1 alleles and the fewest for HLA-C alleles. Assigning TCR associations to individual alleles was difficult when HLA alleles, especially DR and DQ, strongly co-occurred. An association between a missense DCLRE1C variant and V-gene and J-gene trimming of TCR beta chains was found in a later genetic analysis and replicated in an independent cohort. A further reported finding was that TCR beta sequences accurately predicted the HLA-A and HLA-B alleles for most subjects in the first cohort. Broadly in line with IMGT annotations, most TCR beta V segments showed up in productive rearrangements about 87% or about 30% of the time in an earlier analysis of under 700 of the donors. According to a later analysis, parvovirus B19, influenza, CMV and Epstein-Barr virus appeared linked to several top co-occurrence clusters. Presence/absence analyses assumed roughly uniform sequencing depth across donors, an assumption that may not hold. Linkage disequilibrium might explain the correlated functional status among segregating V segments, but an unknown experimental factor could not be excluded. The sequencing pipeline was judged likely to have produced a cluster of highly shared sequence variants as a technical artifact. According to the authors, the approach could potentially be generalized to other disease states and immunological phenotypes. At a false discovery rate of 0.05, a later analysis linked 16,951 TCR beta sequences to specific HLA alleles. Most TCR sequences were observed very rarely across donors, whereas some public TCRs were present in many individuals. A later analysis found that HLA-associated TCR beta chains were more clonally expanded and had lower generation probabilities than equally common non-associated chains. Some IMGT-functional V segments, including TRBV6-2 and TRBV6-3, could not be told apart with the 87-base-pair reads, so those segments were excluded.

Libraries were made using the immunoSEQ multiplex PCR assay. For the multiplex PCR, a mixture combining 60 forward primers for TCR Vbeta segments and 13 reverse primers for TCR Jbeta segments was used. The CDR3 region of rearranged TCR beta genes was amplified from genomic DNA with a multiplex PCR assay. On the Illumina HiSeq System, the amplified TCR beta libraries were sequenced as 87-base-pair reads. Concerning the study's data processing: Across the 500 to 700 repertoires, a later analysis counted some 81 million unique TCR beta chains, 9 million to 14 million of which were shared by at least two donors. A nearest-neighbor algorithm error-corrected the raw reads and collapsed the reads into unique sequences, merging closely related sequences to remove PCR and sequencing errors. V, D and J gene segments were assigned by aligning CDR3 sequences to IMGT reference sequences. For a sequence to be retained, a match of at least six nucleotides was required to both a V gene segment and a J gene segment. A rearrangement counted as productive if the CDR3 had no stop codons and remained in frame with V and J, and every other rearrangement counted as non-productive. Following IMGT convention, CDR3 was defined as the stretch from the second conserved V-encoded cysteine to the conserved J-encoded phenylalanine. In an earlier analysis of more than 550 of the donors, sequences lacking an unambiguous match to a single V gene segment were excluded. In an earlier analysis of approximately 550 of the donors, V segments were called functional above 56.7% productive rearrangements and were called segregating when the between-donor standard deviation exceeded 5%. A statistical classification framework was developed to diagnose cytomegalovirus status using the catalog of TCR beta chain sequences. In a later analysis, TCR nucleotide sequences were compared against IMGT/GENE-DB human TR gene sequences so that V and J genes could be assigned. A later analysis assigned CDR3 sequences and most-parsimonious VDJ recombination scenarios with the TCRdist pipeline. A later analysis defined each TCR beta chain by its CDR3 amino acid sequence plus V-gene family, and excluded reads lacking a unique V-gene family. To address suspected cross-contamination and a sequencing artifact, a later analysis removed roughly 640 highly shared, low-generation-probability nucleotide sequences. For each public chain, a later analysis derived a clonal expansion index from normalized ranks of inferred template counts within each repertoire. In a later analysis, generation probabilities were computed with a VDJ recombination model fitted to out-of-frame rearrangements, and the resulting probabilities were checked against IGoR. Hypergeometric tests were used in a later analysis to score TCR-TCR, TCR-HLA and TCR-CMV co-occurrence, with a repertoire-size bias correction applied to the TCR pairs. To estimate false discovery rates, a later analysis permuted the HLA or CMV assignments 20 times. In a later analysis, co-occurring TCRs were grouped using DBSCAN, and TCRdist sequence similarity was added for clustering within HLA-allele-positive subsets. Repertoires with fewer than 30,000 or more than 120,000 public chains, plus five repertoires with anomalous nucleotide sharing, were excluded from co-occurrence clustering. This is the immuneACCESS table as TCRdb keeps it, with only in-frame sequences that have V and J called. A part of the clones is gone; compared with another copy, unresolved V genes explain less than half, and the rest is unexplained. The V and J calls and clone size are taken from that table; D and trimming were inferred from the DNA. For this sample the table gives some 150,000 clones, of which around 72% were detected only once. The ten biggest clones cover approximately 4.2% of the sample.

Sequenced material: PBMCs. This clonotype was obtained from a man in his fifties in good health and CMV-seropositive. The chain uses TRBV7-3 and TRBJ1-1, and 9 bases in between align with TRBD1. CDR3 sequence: CASSLRDRASEAFF. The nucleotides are TGTGCCAGCAGCCTCCGGGACAGGGCATCTGAAGCTTTCTTT.